Only a few counts were recorded for the clone carrying this T cell receptor (beta chain). Its target is not known. TCRdb's copy holds only in-frame clones and misses some; the assay was immunoSEQ multiplex PCR. The repertoire has roughly 1,100,000 clones, about 77% of them found once; the top ten carry about 1.5%. This CDR3 has 15 residues. Germline lookup yields CDR1 LNHDA and CDR2 SQIVND (reference sequence). V was shortened by 1 base and J by 1 base, with 8 bases between the two germline ends. This record comes from a study of shared clonotypes between healthy human individuals. Overall study findings and caveats: The naive CD4 repertoires of a handful of donors were compared, and around 5% of clonotypes were shared.

The source of this sequence is a young man in good health. Sequencing was carried out using memory CD4+ T cells sorted from blood. Subset noted: CD45RA-negative fraction. This chain connects TRBV19 to TRBJ2-1; D gene unclear. CDR3 bases: TGTGCCAGTAGTATAGTTGGCAGGTCCTACAATGAGCAGTTCTTC. Its translation is CASSIVGRSYNEQFF.